This T cell receptor (beta chain) was captured in a study of blood T cells in healthy people across ages. Germline CDR1 is LGHNA and CDR2 is YNFKEQ. This CDR3 is built from 14 residues. V was cut by 1 base and J by 1 base, with 7 bases left in between. Then a second PCR, running roughly 7 to 11 cycles, was carried out with a sample-barcoded 5' primer and a J-beta primer mix. TCRdb used MiXCR to reprocess the 5' RACE reads, holding one entry per CDR3 protein. The repertoire holds approximately 1.5 million distinct CDR3 sequences, with about 35% as singletons. This clonotype was seen a few times. The rearrangement uses TRBV4-2 and TRBJ1-1; no definite D call. Sequenced material: blood. The source is a woman aged 25 to 39 in good health. The CDR3 is CASSQGDGNTEAFF. CDR3 sequence (DNA): TGTGCCAGCAGCCAAGGAGATGGGAACACTGAAGCTTTCTTT.